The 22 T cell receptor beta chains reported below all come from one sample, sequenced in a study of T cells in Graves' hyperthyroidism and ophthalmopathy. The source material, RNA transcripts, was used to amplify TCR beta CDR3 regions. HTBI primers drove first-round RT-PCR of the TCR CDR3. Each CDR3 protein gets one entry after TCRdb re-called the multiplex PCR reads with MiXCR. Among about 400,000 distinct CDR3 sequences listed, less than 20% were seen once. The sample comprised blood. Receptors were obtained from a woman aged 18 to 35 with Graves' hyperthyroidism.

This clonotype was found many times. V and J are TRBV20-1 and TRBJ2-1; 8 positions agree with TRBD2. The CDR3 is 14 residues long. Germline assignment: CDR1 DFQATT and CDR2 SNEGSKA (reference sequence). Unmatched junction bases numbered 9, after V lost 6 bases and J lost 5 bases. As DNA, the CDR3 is TGCAGTGCCCGTGGGCGGGGGGTGGACAATGAGCAGTTCTTC. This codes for CSARGRGVDNEQFF.

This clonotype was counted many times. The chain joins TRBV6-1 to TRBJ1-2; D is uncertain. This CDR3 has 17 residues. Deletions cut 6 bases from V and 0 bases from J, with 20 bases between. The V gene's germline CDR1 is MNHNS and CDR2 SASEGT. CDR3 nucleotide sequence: TGTGCCAGCAGCCCCAGTCCGTTGAGAAGGGCTAACTATGGCTACACCTTC. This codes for CASSPSPLRRANYGYTF.

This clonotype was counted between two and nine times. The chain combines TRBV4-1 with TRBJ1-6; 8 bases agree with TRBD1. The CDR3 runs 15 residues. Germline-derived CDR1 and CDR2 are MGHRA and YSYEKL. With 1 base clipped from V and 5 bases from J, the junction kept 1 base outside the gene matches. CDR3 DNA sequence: TGCGCCAGCAGCCAAGCGGACAGGGATAATTCACCCCTCCACTTT. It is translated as CASSQADRDNSPLHF.

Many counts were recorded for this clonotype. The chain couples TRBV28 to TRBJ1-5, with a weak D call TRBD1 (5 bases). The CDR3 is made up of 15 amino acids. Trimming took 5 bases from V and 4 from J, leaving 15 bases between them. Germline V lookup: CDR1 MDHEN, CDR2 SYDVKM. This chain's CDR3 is CASSPTGRKNQPQHF. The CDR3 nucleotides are TGTGCCAGCAGTCCGACGGGACGGAAAAATCAGCCCCAGCATTTT.

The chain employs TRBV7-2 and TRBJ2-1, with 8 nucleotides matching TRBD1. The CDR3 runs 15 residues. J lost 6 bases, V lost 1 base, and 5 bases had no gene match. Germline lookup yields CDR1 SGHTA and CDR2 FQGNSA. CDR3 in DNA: TGTGCCAGCAGCTTAGTTTCGACAGGGGCCAATGAGCAGTTCTTC. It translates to CASSLVSTGANEQFF.

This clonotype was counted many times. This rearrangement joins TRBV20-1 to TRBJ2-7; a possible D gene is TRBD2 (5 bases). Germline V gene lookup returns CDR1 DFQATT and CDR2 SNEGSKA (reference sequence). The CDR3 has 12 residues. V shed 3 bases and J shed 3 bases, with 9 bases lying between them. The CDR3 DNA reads TGCAGTGCTAGCCCGGGATACTACGAGCAGTACTTC. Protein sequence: CSASPGYYEQYF.

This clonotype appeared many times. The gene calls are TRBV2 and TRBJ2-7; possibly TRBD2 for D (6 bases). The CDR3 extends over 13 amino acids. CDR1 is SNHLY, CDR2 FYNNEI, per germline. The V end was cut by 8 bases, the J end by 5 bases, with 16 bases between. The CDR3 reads CASSRGKVNEQYF. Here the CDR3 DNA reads TGTGCCAGCTCCCGGGGGAAAGTGAACGAGCAGTACTTC.

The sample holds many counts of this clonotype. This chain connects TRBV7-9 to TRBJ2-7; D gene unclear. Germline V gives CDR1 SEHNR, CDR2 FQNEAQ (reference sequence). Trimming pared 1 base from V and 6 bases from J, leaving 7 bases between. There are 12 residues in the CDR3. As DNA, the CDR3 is TGTGCCAGCAGCTTAGAGATCGCCGAGCAGTACTTC. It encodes CASSLEIAEQYF.

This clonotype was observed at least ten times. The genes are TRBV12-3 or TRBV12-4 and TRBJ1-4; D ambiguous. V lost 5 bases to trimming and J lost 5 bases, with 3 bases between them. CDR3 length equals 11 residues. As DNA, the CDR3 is TGTGCCAGCAGTGCGAATGAAAAACTGTTTTTT. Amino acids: CASSANEKLFF.

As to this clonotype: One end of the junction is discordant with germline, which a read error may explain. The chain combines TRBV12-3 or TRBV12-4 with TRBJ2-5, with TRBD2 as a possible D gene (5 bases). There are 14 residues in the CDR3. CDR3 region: CASRLAEGAEIQYF. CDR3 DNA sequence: TGTGCCAGCCGGCTTGCTGAGGGAGCGGAGATCCAGTACTTC.

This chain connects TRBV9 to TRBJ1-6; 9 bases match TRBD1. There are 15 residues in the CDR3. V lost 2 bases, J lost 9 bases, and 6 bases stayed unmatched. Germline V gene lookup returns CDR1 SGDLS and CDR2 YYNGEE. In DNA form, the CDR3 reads TGTGCCAGCAGCGTCGGACAGGGGTTTACTTCACCCCTCCACTTT. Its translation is CASSVGQGFTSPLHF.

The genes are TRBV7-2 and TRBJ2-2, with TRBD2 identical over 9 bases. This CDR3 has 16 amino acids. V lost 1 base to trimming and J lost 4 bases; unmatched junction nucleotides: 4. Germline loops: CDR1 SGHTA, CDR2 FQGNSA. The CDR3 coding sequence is TGTGCCAGCAGCTTAGAAGGGCGGGGGGGCACCGGGGAGCTGTTTTTT. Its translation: CASSLEGRGGTGELFF.

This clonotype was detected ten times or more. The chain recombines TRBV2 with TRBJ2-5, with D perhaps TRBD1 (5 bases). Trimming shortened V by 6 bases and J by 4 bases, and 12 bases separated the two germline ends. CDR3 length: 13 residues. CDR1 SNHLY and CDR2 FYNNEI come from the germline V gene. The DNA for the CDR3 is TGTGCCAGCAGGGCCACAGGAATAGAGACCCAGTACTTC. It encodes CASRATGIETQYF. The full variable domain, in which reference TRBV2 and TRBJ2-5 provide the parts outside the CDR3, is EPEVTQTPSHQVTQMGQEVILRCVPISNHLYFYWYRQILGQKVEFLVSFYNNEISEKSEIFDDQFSVERPDGSNFTLKIRSTKLEDSAMYFCASRATGIETQYFGPGTRLLVL.

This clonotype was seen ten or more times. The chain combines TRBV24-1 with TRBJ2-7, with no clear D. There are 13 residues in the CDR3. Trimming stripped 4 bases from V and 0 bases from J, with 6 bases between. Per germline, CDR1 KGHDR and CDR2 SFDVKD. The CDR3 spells CATSDGFSYEQYF. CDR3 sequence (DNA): TGTGCCACCAGTGACGGATTCTCCTACGAGCAGTACTTC.

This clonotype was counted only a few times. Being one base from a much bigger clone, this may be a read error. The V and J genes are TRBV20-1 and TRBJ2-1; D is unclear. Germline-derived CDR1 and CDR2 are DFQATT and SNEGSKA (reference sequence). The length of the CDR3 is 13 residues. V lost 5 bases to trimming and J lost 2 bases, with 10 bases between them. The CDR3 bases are TGCAGTGCTTCCGGTAGAGCCTACAATGAGCAGTTCTTC. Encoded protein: CSASGRAYNEQFF.

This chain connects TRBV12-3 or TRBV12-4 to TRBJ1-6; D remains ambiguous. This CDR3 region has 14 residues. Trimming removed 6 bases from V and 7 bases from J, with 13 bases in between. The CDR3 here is CASRPAGWNSPLHF. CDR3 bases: TGTGCCAGCAGGCCGGCCGGTTGGAATTCACCCCTCCACTTT.

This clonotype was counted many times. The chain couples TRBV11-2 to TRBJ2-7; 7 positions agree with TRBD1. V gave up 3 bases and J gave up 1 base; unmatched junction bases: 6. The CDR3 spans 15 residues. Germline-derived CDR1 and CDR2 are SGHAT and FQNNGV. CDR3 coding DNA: TGTGCCAGCAGCTTCATCGGGACAGCTTCCTACGAGCAGTACTTC. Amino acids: CASSFIGTASYEQYF.

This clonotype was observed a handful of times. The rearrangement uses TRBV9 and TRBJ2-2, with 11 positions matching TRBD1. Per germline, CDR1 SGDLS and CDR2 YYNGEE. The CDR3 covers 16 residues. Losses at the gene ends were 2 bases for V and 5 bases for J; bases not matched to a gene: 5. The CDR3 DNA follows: TGTGCCAGCAGCGTCCCTGGGACAGGGGGGACCGGGGAGCTGTTTTTT. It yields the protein CASSVPGTGGTGELFF.

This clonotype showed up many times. Written as DNA, the CDR3 is TGTGCCAGCAGTTTCTCAGACAGGGGAGGTACAGAAAAACTGTTTTTT. As protein: CASSFSDRGGTEKLFF. The chain joins TRBV28 to TRBJ1-4, with TRBD1 identical over 8 bases. Germline-derived CDR1 and CDR2 are MDHEN and SYDVKM. Losses at the gene ends were 3 bases for V and 8 bases for J; bases not matched to a gene: 11. This CDR3 comprises 16 residues.

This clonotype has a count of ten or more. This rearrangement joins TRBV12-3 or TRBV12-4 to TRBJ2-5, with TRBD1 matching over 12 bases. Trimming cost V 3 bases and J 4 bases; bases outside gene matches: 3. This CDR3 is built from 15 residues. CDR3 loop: CASSFPGQGAETQYF. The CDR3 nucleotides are TGTGCCAGCAGTTTCCCGGGACAGGGGGCAGAGACCCAGTACTTC.

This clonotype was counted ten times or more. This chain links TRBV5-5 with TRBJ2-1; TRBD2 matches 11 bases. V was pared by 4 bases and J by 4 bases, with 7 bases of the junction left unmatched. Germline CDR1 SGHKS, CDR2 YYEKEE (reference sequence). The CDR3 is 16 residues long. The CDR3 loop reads CASSPTSGGVYNEQFF. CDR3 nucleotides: TGTGCCAGCAGCCCAACTAGCGGGGGTGTTTACAATGAGCAGTTCTTC.

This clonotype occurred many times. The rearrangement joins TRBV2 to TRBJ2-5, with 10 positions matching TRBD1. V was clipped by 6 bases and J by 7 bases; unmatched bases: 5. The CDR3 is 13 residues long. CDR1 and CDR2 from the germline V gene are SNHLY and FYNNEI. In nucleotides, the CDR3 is TGTGCCAGCAGGCCGACAGGGGGCTGGACCCAGTACTTC. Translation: CASRPTGGWTQYF.